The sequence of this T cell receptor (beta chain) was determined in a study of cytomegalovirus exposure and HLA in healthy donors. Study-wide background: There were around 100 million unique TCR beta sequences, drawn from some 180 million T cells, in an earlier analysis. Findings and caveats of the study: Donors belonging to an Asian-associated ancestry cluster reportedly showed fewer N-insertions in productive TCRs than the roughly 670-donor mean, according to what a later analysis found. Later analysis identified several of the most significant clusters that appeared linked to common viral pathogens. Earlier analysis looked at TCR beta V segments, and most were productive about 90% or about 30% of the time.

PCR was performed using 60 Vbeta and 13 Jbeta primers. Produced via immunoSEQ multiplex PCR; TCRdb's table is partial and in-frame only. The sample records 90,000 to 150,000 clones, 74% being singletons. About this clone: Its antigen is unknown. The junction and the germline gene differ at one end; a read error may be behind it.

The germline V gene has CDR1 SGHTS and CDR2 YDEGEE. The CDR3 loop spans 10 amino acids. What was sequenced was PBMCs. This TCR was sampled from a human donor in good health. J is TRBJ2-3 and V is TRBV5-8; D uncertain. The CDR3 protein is CASSLSVLFF. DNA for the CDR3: TGTGCCAGCAGCTTGTCGGTCCTTTTTTTT.